One TCR beta chain is described in this entry. Its antigen is as yet unknown. Each TCR beta library was made by quantitative 5'-RACE that incorporated molecular barcodes. TCRdb re-analysed the 5' RACE reads in MiXCR, keeping a single row per CDR3 protein. The sample carries about 700,000 distinct CDR3 sequences, around 20% recorded once. The sample originates from a study of CD8 T cells in ankylosing spondylitis. Whole-study results and caveats: There was a TCR beta motif, made of several highly homologous variants, that appeared characteristic of ankylosing spondylitis blood. Significantly higher representation of disease-linked clones was reported for matched ankylosing spondylitis synovial fluid. Researchers report that disease-linked clones proved CD8+ and relatively rare in peripheral blood.

In germline, CDR1 is MNHEY, CDR2 SVGEGT. The CDR3 runs 15 residues. V shed 7 bases and J 5 bases; nucleotides not matched to a gene: 6. This sequence joins TRBV6-2 or TRBV6-3 and TRBJ2-1; 12 bases map to TRBD2. This clonotype was sampled from a male donor with ankylosing spondylitis. The specimen sequenced was blood, either unsorted or a sorted T cell fraction (not recorded which). The CDR3 protein is CASTDLAGGDNEQFF. For the CDR3, the DNA is TGTGCCAGCACCGATCTAGCGGGAGGGGACAATGAGCAGTTCTTC.